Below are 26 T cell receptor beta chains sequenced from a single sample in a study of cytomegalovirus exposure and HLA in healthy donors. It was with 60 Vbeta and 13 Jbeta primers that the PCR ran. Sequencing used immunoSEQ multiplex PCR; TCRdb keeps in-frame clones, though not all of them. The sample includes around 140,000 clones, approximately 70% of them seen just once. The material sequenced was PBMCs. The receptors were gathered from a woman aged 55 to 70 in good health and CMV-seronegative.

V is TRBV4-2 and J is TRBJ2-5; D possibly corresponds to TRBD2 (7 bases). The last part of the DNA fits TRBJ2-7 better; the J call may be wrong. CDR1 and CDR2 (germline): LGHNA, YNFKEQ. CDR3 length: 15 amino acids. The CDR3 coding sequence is TGTGCCAGCAGCCCCGAGGGAGGGGGACCCTACGAGCAGTACTTC. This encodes CASSPEGGGPYEQYF.

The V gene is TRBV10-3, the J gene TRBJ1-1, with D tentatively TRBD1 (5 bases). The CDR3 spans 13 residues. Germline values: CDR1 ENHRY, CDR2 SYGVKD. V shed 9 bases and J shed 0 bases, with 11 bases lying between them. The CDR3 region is CAISGLMNTEAFF. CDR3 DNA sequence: TGTGCCATATCGGGACTCATGAACACTGAAGCTTTCTTT.

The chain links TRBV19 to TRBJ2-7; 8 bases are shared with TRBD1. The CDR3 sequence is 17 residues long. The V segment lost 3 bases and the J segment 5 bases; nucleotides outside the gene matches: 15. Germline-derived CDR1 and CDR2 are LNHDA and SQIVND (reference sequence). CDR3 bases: TGTGCCAGTAGTATGGGTGGTGTGAGACAGGGGCTCCACGAGCAGTACTTC. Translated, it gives CASSMGGVRQGLHEQYF.

The CDR3 DNA reads as TGTGCCAGCAGCCCCCGGACTAGCGGGGTTTACGAGCAGTACTTC. Its protein is CASSPRTSGVYEQYF. This sequence joins TRBV7-9 and TRBJ2-7; 12 nucleotides line up with TRBD2. CDR3 length: 15 amino acids. J gave up 4 bases and V 5 bases, and 6 bases lay outside the gene matches. Germline V gene sequence: CDR1 SEHNR, CDR2 FQNEAQ (reference sequence).

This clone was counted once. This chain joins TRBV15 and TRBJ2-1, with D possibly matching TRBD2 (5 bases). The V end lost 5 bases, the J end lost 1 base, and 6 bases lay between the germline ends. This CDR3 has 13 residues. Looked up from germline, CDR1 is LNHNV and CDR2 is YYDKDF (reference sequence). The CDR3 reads CATSAGSYNEQFF. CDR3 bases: TGTGCCACCAGCGCGGGTTCCTACAATGAGCAGTTCTTC.

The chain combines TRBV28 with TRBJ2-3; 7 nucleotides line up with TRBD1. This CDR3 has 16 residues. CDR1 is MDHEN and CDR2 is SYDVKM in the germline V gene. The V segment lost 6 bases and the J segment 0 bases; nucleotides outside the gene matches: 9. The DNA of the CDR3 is TGTGCCAGCAGCCGCGACAGGGCAACTAGCACAGATACGCAGTATTTT. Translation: CASSRDRATSTDTQYF.

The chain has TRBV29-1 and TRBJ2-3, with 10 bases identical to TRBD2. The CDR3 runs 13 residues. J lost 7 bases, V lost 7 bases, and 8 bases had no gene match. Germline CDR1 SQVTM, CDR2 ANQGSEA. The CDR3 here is CSGWASGGNTQYF. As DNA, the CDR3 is TGCAGCGGTTGGGCTAGCGGGGGAAATACGCAGTATTTT.

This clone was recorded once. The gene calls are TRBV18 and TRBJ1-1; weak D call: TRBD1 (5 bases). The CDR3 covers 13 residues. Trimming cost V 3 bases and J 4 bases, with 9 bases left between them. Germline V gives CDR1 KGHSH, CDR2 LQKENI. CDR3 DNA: TGTGCCAGCTCACCCAGAAGGGGCACTGAAGCTTTCTTT. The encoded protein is CASSPRRGTEAFF. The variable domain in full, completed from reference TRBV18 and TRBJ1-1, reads NAGVMQNPRHLVRRRGQEARLRCSPMKGHSHVYWYRQLPEEGLKFMVYLQKENIIDESGMPKERFSAEFPKEGPSILRIQQVVRGDSAAYFCASSPRRGTEAFFGQGTRLTVV.

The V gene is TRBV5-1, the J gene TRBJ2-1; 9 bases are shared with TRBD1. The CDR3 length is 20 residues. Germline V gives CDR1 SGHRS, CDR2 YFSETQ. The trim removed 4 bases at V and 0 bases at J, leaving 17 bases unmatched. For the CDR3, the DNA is TGCGCCAGCAGCCCACGAGGACAGGGGATAGTGGGGAGCTCCTACAATGAGCAGTTCTTC. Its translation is CASSPRGQGIVGSSYNEQFF. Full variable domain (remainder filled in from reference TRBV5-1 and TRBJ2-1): KAGVTQTPRYLIKTRGQQVTLSCSPISGHRSVSWYQQTPGQGLQFLFEYFSETQRNKGNFPGRFSGRQFSNSRSEMNVSTLELGDSALYLCASSPRGQGIVGSSYNEQFFGPGTRLTVL.

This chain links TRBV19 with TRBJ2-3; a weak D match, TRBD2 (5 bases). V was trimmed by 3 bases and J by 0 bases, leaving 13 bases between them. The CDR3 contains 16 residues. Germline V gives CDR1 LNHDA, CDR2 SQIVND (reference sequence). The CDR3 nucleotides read TGTGCCAGTAGTATCCCTGGCGGGCCTAGCACAGATACGCAGTATTTT. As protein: CASSIPGGPSTDTQYF.

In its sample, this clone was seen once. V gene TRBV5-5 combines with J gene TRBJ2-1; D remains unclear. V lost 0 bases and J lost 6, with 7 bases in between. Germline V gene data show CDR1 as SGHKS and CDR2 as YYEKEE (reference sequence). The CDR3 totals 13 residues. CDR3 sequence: CASSLVIANEQFF. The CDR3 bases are TGTGCCAGCAGCTTGGTCATAGCCAATGAGCAGTTCTTC. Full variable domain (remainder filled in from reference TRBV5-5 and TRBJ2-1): DAGVTQSPTHLIKTRGQQVTLRCSPISGHKSVSWYQQVLGQGPQFIFQYYEKEERGRGNFPDRFSARQFPNYSSELNVNALLLGDSALYLCASSLVIANEQFFGPGTRLTVL.

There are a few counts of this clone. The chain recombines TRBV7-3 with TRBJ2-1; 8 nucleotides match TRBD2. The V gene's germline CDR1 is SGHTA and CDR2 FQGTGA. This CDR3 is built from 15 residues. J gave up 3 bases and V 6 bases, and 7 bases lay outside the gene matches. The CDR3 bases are TGTGCCAGCAGGGAGGTGGCGGGAGGCTACAATGAGCAGTTCTTC. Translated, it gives CASREVAGGYNEQFF.

The CDR3 DNA sequence: TGTGCCAGCAGTTCATCGTCACTGGCGGGGCGCACCGGGGAGCTGTTTTTT. It is translated as CASSSSSLAGRTGELFF. The chain uses TRBV27 and TRBJ2-2, with D possibly matching TRBD2 (6 bases). Germline V gene data show CDR1 as MNHEY and CDR2 as SMNVEV (reference sequence). The CDR3 spans 17 residues. Trimming stripped 4 bases from V and 4 bases from J, with 19 bases between.

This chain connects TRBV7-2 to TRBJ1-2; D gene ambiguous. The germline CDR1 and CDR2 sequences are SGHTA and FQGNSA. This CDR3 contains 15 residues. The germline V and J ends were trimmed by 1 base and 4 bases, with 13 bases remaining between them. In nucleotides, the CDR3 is TGTGCCAGCAGCTTAGTATCCGACGGGATCTATGGCTACACCTTC. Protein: CASSLVSDGIYGYTF.

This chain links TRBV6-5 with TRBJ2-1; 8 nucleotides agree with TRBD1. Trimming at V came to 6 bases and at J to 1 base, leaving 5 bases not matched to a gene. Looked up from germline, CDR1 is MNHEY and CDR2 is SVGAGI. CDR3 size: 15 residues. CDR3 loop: CASSRDRSSYNEQFF. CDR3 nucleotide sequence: TGTGCCAGCAGCAGGGACAGGTCTTCCTACAATGAGCAGTTCTTC.

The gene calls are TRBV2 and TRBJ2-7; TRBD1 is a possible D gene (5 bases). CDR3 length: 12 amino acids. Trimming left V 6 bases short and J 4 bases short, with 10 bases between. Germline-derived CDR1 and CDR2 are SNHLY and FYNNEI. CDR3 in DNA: TGTGCCAGCAGCGCTCAGGGTTACGAGCAGTACTTC. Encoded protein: CASSAQGYEQYF.

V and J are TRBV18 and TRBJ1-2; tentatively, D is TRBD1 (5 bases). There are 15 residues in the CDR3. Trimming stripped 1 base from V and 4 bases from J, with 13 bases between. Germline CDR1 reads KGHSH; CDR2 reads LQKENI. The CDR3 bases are TGTGCCAGCTCACCACGCCCCAGGGCCTTCTATGGCTACACCTTC. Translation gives CASSPRPRAFYGYTF.

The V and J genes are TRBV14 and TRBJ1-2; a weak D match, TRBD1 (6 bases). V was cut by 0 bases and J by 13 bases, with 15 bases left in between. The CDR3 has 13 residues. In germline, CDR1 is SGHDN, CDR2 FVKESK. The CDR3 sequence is CASSQDARTVGTF. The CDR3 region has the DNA TGTGCCAGCAGCCAAGATGCCAGGACAGTTGGCACCTTC.

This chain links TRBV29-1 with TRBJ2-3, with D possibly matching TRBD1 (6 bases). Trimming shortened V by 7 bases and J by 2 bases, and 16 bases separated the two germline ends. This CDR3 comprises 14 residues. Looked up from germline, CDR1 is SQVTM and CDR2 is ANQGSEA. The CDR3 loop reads CSAGTNPYTDTQYF. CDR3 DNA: TGCAGCGCCGGGACAAATCCTTACACAGATACGCAGTATTTT.

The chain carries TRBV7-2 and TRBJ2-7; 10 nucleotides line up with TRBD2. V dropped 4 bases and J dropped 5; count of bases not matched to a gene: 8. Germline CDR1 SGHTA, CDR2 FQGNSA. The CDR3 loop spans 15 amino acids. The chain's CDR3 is CASSYRAGGPDEQYF. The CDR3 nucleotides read TGTGCCAGCAGCTACCGAGCGGGAGGGCCCGACGAGCAGTACTTC.

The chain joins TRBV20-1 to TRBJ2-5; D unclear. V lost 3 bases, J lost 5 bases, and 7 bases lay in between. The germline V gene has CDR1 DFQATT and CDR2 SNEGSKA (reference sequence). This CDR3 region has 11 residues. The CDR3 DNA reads TGCAGTGCTAGTGAGCCGGAGACCCAGTACTTC. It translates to CSASEPETQYF.

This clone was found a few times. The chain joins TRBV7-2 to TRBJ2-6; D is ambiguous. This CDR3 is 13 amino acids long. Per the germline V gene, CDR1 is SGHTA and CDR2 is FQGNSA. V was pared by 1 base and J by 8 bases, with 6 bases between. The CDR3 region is CASSLDFTNVLTF. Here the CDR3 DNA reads TGTGCCAGCAGCTTAGACTTTACCAACGTCCTGACTTTC.

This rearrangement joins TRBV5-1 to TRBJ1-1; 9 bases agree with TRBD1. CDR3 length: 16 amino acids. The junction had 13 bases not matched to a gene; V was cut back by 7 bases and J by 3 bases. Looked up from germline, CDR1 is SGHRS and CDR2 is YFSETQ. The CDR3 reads CASGTGTGIFDTEAFF. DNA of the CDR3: TGCGCCAGCGGAACCGGGACAGGGATATTCGACACTGAAGCTTTCTTT.

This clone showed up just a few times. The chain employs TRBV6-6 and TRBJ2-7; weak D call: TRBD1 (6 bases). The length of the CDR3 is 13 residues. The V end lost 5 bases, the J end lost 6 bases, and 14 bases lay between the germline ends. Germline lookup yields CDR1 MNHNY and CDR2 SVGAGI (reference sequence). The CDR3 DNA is TGTGCCAGCAGTGGAACAGGGAGATCCGAGCAGTACTTC. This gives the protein CASSGTGRSEQYF.

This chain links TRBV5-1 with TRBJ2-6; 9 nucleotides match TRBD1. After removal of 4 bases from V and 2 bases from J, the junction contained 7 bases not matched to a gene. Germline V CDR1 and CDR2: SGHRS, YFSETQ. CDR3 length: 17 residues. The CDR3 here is CASSRTGAATGANVLTF. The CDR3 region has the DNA TGCGCCAGCAGCCGGACAGGGGCCGCCACTGGGGCCAACGTCCTGACTTTC.

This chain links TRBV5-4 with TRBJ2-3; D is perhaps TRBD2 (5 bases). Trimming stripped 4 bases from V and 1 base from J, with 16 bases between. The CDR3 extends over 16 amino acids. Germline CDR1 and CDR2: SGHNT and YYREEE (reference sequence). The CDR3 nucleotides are TGTGCCAGCAGCGCCGCGGGTGGCGGTCGCACAGATACGCAGTATTTT. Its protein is CASSAAGGGRTDTQYF.